This note documents a single T cell receptor beta chain sequence. This CDR3 comprises 14 residues. Germline V lookup: CDR1 SGHTA, CDR2 FQGNSA. V lost 4 bases and J lost 5, with 14 bases in between. The data were taken from a study of cytomegalovirus exposure and HLA in healthy donors. PCR primers comprised 60 Vbeta and 13 Jbeta primers. Clones were read by immunoSEQ multiplex PCR, and TCRdb kept only the in-frame ones, dropping some. The table includes approximately 170,000 clones, 65% to 80% detected once. The sequencing input was PBMCs. The J gene is TRBJ1-1, the V gene TRBV7-2; D gene uncertain. This TCR came from a young man in good health and CMV-seropositive. The CDR3 is CASSSTRGKTEAFF. CDR3 nucleotide sequence: TGTGCCAGCAGCTCGACACGGGGTAAAACTGAAGCTTTCTTT.